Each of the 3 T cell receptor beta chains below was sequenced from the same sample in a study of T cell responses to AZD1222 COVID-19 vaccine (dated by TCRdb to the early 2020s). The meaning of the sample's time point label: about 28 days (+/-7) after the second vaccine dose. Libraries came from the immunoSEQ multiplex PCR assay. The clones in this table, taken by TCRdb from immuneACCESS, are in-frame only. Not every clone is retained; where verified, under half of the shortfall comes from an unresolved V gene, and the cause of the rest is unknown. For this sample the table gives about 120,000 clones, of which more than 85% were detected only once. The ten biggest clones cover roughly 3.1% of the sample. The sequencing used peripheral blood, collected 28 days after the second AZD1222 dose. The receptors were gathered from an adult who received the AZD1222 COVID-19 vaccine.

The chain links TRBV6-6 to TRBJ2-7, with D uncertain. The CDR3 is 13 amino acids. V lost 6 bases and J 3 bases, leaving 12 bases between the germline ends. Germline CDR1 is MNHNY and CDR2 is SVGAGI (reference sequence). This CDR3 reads CASRDQNNYEQYF. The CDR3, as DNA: TGTGCCAGCAGGGACCAAAACAACTACGAGCAGTACTTC.

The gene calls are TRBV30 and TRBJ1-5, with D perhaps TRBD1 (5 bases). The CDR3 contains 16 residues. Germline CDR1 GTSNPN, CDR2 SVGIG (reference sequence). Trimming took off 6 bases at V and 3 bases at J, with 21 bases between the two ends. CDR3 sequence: CACAGGTAIYNQPQHF. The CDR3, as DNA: TGTGCCTGCGCGGGGGGGACGGCAATCTACAATCAGCCCCAGCATTTT.

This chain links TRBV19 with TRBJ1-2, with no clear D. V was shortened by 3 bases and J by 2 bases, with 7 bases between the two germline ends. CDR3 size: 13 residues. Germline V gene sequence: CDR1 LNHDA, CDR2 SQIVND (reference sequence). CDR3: CASSINSNYGYTF. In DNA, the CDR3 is TGTGCCAGTAGTATCAATAGCAACTATGGCTACACCTTC.